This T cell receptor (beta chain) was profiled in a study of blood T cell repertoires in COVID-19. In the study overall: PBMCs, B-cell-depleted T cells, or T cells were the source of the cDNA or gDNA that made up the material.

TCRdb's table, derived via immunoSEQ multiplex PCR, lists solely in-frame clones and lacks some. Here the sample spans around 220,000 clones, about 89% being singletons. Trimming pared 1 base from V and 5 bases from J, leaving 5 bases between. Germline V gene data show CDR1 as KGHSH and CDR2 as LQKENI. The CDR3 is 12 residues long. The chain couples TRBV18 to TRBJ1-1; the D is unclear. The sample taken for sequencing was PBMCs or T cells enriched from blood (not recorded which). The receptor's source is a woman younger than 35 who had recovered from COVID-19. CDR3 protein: CASSPRQTEAFF. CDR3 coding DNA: TGTGCCAGCTCACCACGGCAAACTGAAGCTTTCTTT. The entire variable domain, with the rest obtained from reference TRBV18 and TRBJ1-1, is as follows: NAGVMQNPRHLVRRRGQEARLRCSPMKGHSHVYWYRQLPEEGLKFMVYLQKENIIDESGMPKERFSAEFPKEGPSILRIQQVVRGDSAAYFCASSPRQTEAFFGQGTRLTVV.